This is a list of T cell receptor beta chains from one sample in a study of graft-versus-host responses after intestinal transplantation. The table came from immunoSEQ multiplex PCR; TCRdb's copy has only in-frame clones and leaves some out. This table has roughly 120,000 clones, approximately 90% appearing once. These receptors' antigens are unknown. The source was unstimulated CD4+ T cells sorted from spleen or lymph node cells, collected before intestinal transplant. These receptors originate from a human donor who received an intestinal transplant. The conserved cysteine and the conserved F or W are not part of the CDR3 here.

TRBJ1-1 TRBV5-1 ASSLSSGSTEAF
TRBJ2-2 TRBV5-3 ARSLWTSGPTNTGELF
TRBJ2-1 TRBV15 ATSRDPQGTDSYNEQF
TRBJ1-5 TRBV5-8 ASSSGGSPSNQPQH
TRBJ2-7 TRBV29-1 SVEYGTGRYEQY
TRBJ1-2 TRBV15 ATSREAANYGYT
TRBJ1-4 TRBV18 ASSPGQSPEKLF
TRBJ2-7 TRBV5-6 ASSLDRTSSEQY
TRBJ1-1 TRBV10-2 ASSAGENTEAF
TRBJ2-7 TRBV7-2 ASSLRGRNEQY
TRBJ1-2 TRBV6-5 ASSYSTGSYT
TRBJ1-2 TRBV25-1 ASSERLGDRDGGGYT
TRBJ2-6 TRBV5-6 ASSSRDRGFLGANVLT
TRBJ2-7 TRBV6-5 ASSYSYRYEQY
TRBJ2-1 TRBV9 ASSVAGTSGNNEQF
TRBJ2-7 TRBV6-5 ASSYSGTGGYEQY
TRBJ2-3 TRBV4-2 ASSQKGPIAGRVVGSPDTQY
TRBJ1-1 TRBV7-2 ASSRVQGAGAF
TRBJ1-1 TRBV4-1 ASSQGLRDRGIEAF
TRBJ2-5 TRBV10-3 AIRGTGTQETQY
TRBJ2-2 TRBV20-1 SAMRAGELF
TRBJ2-1 TRBV19 ASSTRILRDIDEQF